These T cell receptor beta chains were read from a single sample in a study of beta chain features in type 1 diabetes. Clones were sequenced by immunoSEQ multiplex PCR, and TCRdb holds only the in-frame ones, with some missing. The data contain 680,000 or so clones, about 16% of them seen just once; the ten biggest clones take up more than 0.08%. The sample consisted of naive CD4+ T cells from blood. Receptors originate from a man between 18 and 29 years old in good health. Both conserved end residues are part of each CDR3. The order of the fields is clone size, D gene, V gene, J gene, CDR3 DNA, CDR3 protein. The D gene is left open where the match is weak. Clone size is given for some rows only: seen once, a few or many times, or a class if the clone is expanded.

size: few
D: TRBD2
V: TRBV18
J: TRBJ2-7
DNA: TGTGCCAGCTCACCACTAGCGGGGGAATTTGCCTACGAGCAGTACTTC
CDR3: CASSPLAGEFAYEQYF

size: -
D: -
V: TRBV7-3
J: TRBJ2-1
DNA: TGTGCCAGCAGCTCCGGACGAAACAATGAGCAGTTCTTC
CDR3: CASSSGRNNEQFF

size: -
D: TRBD1
V: TRBV7-3
J: TRBJ2-7
DNA: TGTGCCAGCAGCCAAATACAGGGGGCGGACGAGCAGTACTTC
CDR3: CASSQIQGADEQYF

size: few
D: -
V: TRBV7-9
J: TRBJ2-2
DNA: TGTGCCAGCACCGCGAAGGGATTAATCACGGCTGGGGAGCTGTTTTTT
CDR3: CASTAKGLITAGELFF

size: -
D: -
V: TRBV5-4
J: TRBJ1-2
DNA: TGTGCCAGCAGCGCTCATGCGGAGGGCTACACCTTC
CDR3: CASSAHAEGYTF

size: -
D: -
V: TRBV4-1
J: TRBJ2-7
DNA: TGCGCCAGCAGCCACCCAGCCACTAGCAGAGAGTACGAGCAGTACTTC
CDR3: CASSHPATSREYEQYF

size: -
D: TRBD2
V: TRBV5-6
J: TRBJ2-5
DNA: TGTGCCAGCAGCGCGCTACTAGCGGCTTTCCAAGAGACCCAGTACTTC
CDR3: CASSALLAAFQETQYF

size: -
D: -
V: TRBV6-6
J: TRBJ1-5
DNA: TGTGCCAGCAGACAGACAGCTTACTACAATCAGCCCCAGCATTTT
CDR3: CASRQTAYYNQPQHF

size: few
D: TRBD2
V: TRBV9
J: TRBJ2-5
DNA: TGTGCCAGCAGCCCCTCGAAAGGGACTAGCGGGACCCTGCAAGAGACCCAGTACTTC
CDR3: CASSPSKGTSGTLQETQYF

size: -
D: -
V: TRBV5-1
J: TRBJ2-5
DNA: TGCGCCAGCAGCTCCTCCGGGGTCGAGACCCAGTACTTC
CDR3: CASSSSGVETQYF

size: -
D: -
V: TRBV7-2
J: TRBJ2-3
DNA: TGTGCCAGCAGCTTAGAGACAGCAACAGATACGCAGTATTTT
CDR3: CASSLETATDTQYF

size: -
D: -
V: TRBV11-2
J: TRBJ2-7
DNA: TGTGCCAGCAGCTTACCAGGGAACGGGGAGCAGTACTTC
CDR3: CASSLPGNGEQYF

size: few
D: -
V: TRBV7-2
J: TRBJ2-7
DNA: TGTGCCAGCAGCTTTTATAGGAATGGGCATTCCGTCTCCTACGAGCAGTACTTC
CDR3: CASSFYRNGHSVSYEQYF

size: few
D: -
V: TRBV11-3
J: TRBJ2-4
DNA: TGTGCCAGCAGCTTAGGACAGAAAAACATTCAGTACTTC
CDR3: CASSLGQKNIQYF

size: -
D: -
V: TRBV27
J: TRBJ2-1
DNA: TGTGCCAGCGGGTCCCGGGGAACGAGCTCCTACAATGAGCAGTTCTTC
CDR3: CASGSRGTSSYNEQFF

size: few
D: TRBD1
V: TRBV5-4
J: TRBJ1-1
DNA: TGTGCCAGCAGCAAGGGGGCTGTTGACACTGAAGCTTTCTTT
CDR3: CASSKGAVDTEAFF

size: -
D: -
V: TRBV27
J: TRBJ1-1
DNA: TGTGCCAGCAGTTTCTCCCCCCTGAACACTGAAGCTTTCTTT
CDR3: CASSFSPLNTEAFF

size: few
D: TRBD2
V: TRBV4-3
J: TRBJ2-3
DNA: TGCGCCAGCAGCCAAGATCTAGCGGGGGGGCAGGATACGCAGTATTTT
CDR3: CASSQDLAGGQDTQYF

size: few
D: TRBD1
V: TRBV27
J: TRBJ2-7
DNA: TGTGCCAGCAGTGGGACAGGGGCGGGCGAGCAGTACTTC
CDR3: CASSGTGAGEQYF

size: few
D: -
V: TRBV4-3
J: TRBJ2-2
DNA: TGCGCCAGCAGCCACCAAGGGTGGCGGACCGGGGAGCTGTTTTTT
CDR3: CASSHQGWRTGELFF

size: few
D: -
V: TRBV4-1
J: TRBJ2-1
DNA: TGCGCCAGCAGCCCCAGGGACTCAGGGCGGGGCTACAATGAGCAGTTCTTC
CDR3: CASSPRDSGRGYNEQFF

size: -
D: TRBD1
V: TRBV4-2
J: TRBJ2-7
DNA: TGTGCCAGCAGCCAAGACCCGGACAGGGACGAGCAGTACTTC
CDR3: CASSQDPDRDEQYF

size: few
D: TRBD1
V: TRBV4-3
J: TRBJ1-2
DNA: TGCGCCAGCAGCCAAGTGGGGACAGGGGCAGCCTATGGCTACACCTTC
CDR3: CASSQVGTGAAYGYTF

size: -
D: -
V: TRBV4-2
J: TRBJ2-1
DNA: TGTGCCAGCAGCCAAGTAGCAGTAGGAGGATACAATGAGCAGTTCTTC
CDR3: CASSQVAVGGYNEQFF

size: few
D: -
V: TRBV6-5
J: TRBJ2-4
DNA: TGTGCCAGCCGGAGCTTACAGAGCTCTGAATGCTTC
CDR3: CASRSLQSSECF

size: few
D: -
V: TRBV4-2
J: TRBJ1-3
DNA: TGTGCCAGCAGCCAAGATACCACAGTAGTCACCATATATTTT
CDR3: CASSQDTTVVTIYF

size: few
D: TRBD2
V: TRBV19
J: TRBJ2-1
DNA: TGTGCCAGTAGCTCCTTATCAACTAGCGGGAGGCCTACCCCTTACAATGAGCAGTTCTTC
CDR3: CASSSLSTSGRPTPYNEQFF

size: few
D: -
V: TRBV5-1
J: TRBJ2-5
DNA: TGCGCCAGCAGCTTGGAAGGGATAGAGACCCAGTACTTC
CDR3: CASSLEGIETQYF

size: -
D: TRBD1
V: TRBV28
J: TRBJ2-7
DNA: TGTGCCAGCAGGTCAGGGGGCCAAATCTACGAGCAGTACTTC
CDR3: CASRSGGQIYEQYF

size: few
D: -
V: TRBV28
J: TRBJ2-7
DNA: TGTGCCAGCAGGTCAACGGGAGATTCGGCCTACGAGCAGTACTTC
CDR3: CASRSTGDSAYEQYF

size: -
D: -
V: TRBV15
J: TRBJ1-5
DNA: TGTGCCACAGGTCCCAGGGTGGACCAGCCCCAGCATTTT
CDR3: CATGPRVDQPQHF

size: -
D: -
V: TRBV5-5
J: TRBJ1-1
DNA: TGTGCCAGCAGCTTGCGAGTGAACACTGAAGCTTTCTTT
CDR3: CASSLRVNTEAFF

size: -
D: -
V: TRBV28
J: TRBJ2-7
DNA: TGTGCCAGCAGCCCACGGCGGGACTGGAACTATGAGCAGTACTTC
CDR3: CASSPRRDWNYEQYF

size: -
D: -
V: TRBV28
J: TRBJ1-2
DNA: TGTGCCAGCAGTCTAGGACGGATAAACTATGGCTACACCTTC
CDR3: CASSLGRINYGYTF

size: -
D: TRBD1
V: TRBV7-2
J: TRBJ2-7
DNA: TGTGCCAGCAGCTTAAGTGCCAACAGGGGATGGCGACCGAACTACGAGCAGTACTTC
CDR3: CASSLSANRGWRPNYEQYF

size: -
D: -
V: TRBV7-2
J: TRBJ1-2
DNA: TGTGCCAGCAGCCCAGAGGAGGGGCCCTATGGCTACACCTTC
CDR3: CASSPEEGPYGYTF

size: few
D: -
V: TRBV5-4
J: TRBJ1-2
DNA: TGTGCCAGCAGCAGCGGGAGCTATGGCTACACCTTC
CDR3: CASSSGSYGYTF

size: -
D: -
V: TRBV29-1
J: TRBJ2-5
DNA: TGCAGCGTTCAACCCGGTCGGCGGCCGAGGGATGTCGAGACCCAGTACTTC
CDR3: CSVQPGRRPRDVETQYF

size: few
D: -
V: TRBV5-6
J: TRBJ2-3
DNA: TGTGCCAGCACAACGGACGGGCGAAGCACAGATACGCAGTATTTT
CDR3: CASTTDGRSTDTQYF

size: few
D: -
V: TRBV6-5
J: TRBJ1-5
DNA: TGTGCCAGCAGCAGGTCCGCAGGGTTTAATCAGCCCCAGCATTTT
CDR3: CASSRSAGFNQPQHF

size: -
D: -
V: TRBV7-2
J: TRBJ2-7
DNA: TGTGCCAGCAGCTTAGCCCTCTACGAGCAGTACTTC
CDR3: CASSLALYEQYF

size: -
D: -
V: TRBV21-1
J: TRBJ2-2
DNA: TGTGCCACCCCCGGGACAGGGGACGGCGGGGAGCTGTTTTTT
CDR3: CATPGTGDGGELFF

size: few
D: -
V: TRBV25-1
J: TRBJ1-4
DNA: TGTGCCAGCAGTGATATGGGGGGACGGGAAAAACTGTTTTTT
CDR3: CASSDMGGREKLFF

size: few
D: TRBD2
V: TRBV9
J: TRBJ2-5
DNA: TGTGCCAGCAGCGTCGGGCTAGCGGGCCCGGAGACCCAGTACTTC
CDR3: CASSVGLAGPETQYF

size: -
D: -
V: TRBV18
J: TRBJ2-1
DNA: TGTGCCAGCTCACTCTACCGGGACAAAGTCTACAATGAGCAGTTCTTC
CDR3: CASSLYRDKVYNEQFF

size: few
D: TRBD1
V: TRBV28
J: TRBJ2-7
DNA: TGTGCCAGCAGCCGGACAGGGGGCGACGACGAGCAGTACTTC
CDR3: CASSRTGGDDEQYF

size: -
D: TRBD1
V: TRBV10-3
J: TRBJ2-2
DNA: TGTGCCACCTCGCGACAGGGGACCGGGGAGCTGTTTTTT
CDR3: CATSRQGTGELFF

size: once
D: -
V: TRBV5-1
J: TRBJ1-2
DNA: TGCGCCAGCAGCTCAATGGACAGATCCTATGGCTACACCTTC
CDR3: CASSSMDRSYGYTF

size: few
D: -
V: TRBV7-2
J: TRBJ2-3
DNA: TGTGCCAGCAGCTTCGGGGACCGTCTGGCAGATACGCAGTATTTT
CDR3: CASSFGDRLADTQYF

size: few
D: -
V: TRBV4-1
J: TRBJ1-3
DNA: TGCGCCAGCAGCCAAGTAATGGGTCGGGACGTCGGAAACACCATATATTTT
CDR3: CASSQVMGRDVGNTIYF

size: few
D: TRBD2
V: TRBV4-1
J: TRBJ2-5
DNA: TGCGCCAGCAGCGAACTAGCGGGAGGGACTGAGACCCAGTACTTC
CDR3: CASSELAGGTETQYF

size: few
D: -
V: TRBV28
J: TRBJ2-4
DNA: TGTGCCAGCAGCCCCCCCCGGGGACTTCAGTACTTC
CDR3: CASSPPRGLQYF

size: -
D: TRBD1
V: TRBV7-9
J: TRBJ1-4
DNA: TGTGCCAGCAGCCCGACAGGGATTAATGAAAAACTGTTTTTT
CDR3: CASSPTGINEKLFF

size: -
D: -
V: TRBV9
J: TRBJ1-2
DNA: TGTGCCAGCAGCGTAGCGGCTTATGGCTATACCTTC
CDR3: CASSVAAYGYTF

size: -
D: -
V: TRBV5-4
J: TRBJ1-1
DNA: TGTGCCAGCAGCTTGGGCCAGAGCGTTGAAGCTTTCTTT
CDR3: CASSLGQSVEAFF

size: few
D: -
V: TRBV19
J: TRBJ2-2
DNA: TGTGCCAGCCGGCAAACGAACACCGGGGAGCTGTTTTTT
CDR3: CASRQTNTGELFF

size: few
D: -
V: TRBV4-2
J: TRBJ2-7
DNA: TGTGCCAGCAGCCAACCTGGACAGACCTACGAGCAGTACTTC
CDR3: CASSQPGQTYEQYF

size: few
D: -
V: TRBV19
J: TRBJ1-1
DNA: TGTGCCAGTAGTAACTTCGGGGCCACTGAAGCTTTCTTT
CDR3: CASSNFGATEAFF

size: few
D: TRBD1
V: TRBV28
J: TRBJ2-7
DNA: TGTGCCAGCAGTTTAACAGGACAGGGTTACGAGCAGTACTTC
CDR3: CASSLTGQGYEQYF